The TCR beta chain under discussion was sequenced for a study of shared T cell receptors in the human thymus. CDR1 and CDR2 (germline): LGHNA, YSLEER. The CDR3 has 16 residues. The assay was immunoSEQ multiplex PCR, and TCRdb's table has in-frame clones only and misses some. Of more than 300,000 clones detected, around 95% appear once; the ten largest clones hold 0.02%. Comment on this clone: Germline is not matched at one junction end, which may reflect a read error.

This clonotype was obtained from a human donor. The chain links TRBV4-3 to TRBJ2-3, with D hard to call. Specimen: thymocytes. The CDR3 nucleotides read TGCGCCAGCAGCCAAGAAATGGAGTATAGCATAGATACGCAGTATTTT. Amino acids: CASSQEMEYSIDTQYF.